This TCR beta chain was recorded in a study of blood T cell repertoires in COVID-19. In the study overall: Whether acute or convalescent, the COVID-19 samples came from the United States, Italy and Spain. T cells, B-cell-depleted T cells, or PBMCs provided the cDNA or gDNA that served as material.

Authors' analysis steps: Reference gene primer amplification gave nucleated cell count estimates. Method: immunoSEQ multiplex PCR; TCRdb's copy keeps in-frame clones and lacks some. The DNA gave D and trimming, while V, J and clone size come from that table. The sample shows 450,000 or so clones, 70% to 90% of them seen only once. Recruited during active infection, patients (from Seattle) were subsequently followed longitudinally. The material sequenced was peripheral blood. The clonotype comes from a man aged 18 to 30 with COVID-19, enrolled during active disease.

The DNA of the CDR3 is TGTGCCAGCAGCCTACAGGGATACCAAGAGACCCAGTACTTC. Its protein is CASSLQGYQETQYF. The chain carries TRBV9 and TRBJ2-5, with a weak D call TRBD1 (6 bases). Trimming cost V 4 bases and J 0 bases, with 10 bases left between them. Germline V gene data show CDR1 as SGDLS and CDR2 as YYNGEE. The CDR3 covers 14 residues.